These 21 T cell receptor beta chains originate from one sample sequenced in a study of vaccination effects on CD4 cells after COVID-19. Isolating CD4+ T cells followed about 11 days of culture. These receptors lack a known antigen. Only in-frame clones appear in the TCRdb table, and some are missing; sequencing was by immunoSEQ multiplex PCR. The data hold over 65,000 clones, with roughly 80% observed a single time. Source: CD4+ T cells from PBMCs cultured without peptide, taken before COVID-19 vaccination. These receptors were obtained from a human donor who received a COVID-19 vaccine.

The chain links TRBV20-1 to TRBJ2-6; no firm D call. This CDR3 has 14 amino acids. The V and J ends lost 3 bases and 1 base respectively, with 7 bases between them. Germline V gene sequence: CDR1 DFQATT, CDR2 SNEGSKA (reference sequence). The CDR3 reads CSASRESGANVLTF. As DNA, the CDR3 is TGCAGTGCTAGTAGAGAGTCTGGGGCCAACGTCCTGACTTTC.

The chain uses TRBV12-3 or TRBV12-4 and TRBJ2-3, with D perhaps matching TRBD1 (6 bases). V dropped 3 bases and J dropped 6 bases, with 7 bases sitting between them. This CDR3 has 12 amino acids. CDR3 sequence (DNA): TGTGCCAGCAGTTTTCAGGGGGATACGCAGTATTTT. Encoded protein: CASSFQGDTQYF.

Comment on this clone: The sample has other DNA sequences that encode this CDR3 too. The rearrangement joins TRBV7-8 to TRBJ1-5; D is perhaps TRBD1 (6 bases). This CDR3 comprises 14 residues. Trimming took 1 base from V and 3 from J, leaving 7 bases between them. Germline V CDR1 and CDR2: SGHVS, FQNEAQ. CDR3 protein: CASSLDRDNQPQHF. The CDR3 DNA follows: TGTGCCAGCAGCTTAGACAGGGACAATCAGCCCCAGCATTTT.

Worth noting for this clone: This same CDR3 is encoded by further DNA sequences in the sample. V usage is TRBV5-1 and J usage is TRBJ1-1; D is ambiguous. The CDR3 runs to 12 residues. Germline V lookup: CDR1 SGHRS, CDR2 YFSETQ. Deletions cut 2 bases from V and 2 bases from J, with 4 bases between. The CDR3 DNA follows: TGCGCCAGCAGCTTAAGTAACACTGAAGCTTTCTTT. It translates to CASSLSNTEAFF.

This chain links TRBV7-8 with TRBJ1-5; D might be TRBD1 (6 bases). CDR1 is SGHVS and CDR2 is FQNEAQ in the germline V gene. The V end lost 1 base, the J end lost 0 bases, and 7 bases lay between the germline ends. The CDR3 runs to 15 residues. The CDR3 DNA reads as TGTGCCAGCAGCTTAGACAGGGTTAGCAATCAGCCCCAGCATTTT. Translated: CASSLDRVSNQPQHF.

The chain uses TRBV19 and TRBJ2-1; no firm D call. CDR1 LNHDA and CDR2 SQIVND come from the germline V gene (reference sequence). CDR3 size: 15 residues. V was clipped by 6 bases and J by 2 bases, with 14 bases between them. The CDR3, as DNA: TGTGCCAGTAGAAGGCCGGGCTACACCTACAATGAGCAGTTCTTC. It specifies CASRRPGYTYNEQFF.

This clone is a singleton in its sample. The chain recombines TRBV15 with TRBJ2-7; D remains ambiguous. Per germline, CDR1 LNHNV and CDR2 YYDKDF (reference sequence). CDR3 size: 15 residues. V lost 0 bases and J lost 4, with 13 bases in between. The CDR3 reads CATSRDLGSGYEQYV. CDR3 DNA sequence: TGTGCCACCAGCAGAGATCTAGGTTCAGGTTACGAGCAGTACGTC.

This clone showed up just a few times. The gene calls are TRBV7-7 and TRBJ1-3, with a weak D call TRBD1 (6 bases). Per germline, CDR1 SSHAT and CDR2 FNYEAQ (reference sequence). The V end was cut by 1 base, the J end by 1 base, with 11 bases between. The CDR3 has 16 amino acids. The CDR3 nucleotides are TGTGCCAGCAGCTTAGGCTCTCAGGGGTCTGGAAACACCATATATTTT. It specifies CASSLGSQGSGNTIYF.

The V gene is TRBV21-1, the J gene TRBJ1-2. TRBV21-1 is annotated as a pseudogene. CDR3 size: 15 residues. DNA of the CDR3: TGTGCCAGCAGCAAAGTAAGGGACGGTAACTATGGCTACACCTTC. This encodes CASSKVRDGNYGYTF.

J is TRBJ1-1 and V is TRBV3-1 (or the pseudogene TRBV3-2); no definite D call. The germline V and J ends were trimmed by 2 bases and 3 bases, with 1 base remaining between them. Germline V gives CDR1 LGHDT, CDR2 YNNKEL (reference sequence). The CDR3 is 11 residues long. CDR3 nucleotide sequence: TGTGCCAGCAGCCAATACACTGAAGCTTTCTTT. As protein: CASSQYTEAFF.

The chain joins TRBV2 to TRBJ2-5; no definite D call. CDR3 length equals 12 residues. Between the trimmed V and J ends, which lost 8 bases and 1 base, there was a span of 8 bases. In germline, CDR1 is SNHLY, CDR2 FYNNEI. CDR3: CASGLLQETQYF. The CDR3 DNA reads TGTGCCAGCGGTTTGCTCCAAGAGACCCAGTACTTC. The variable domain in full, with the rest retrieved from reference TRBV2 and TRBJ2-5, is EPEVTQTPSHQVTQMGQEVILRCVPISNHLYFYWYRQILGQKVEFLVSFYNNEISEKSEIFDDQFSVERPDGSNFTLKIRSTKLEDSAMYFCASGLLQETQYFGPGTRLLVL.

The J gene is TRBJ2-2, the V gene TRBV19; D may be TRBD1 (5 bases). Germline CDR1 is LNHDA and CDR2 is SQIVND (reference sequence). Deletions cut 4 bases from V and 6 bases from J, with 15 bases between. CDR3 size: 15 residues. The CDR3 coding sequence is TGTGCCAGTAGTACAGGGAAAGAGGTCGCCGGGGAGCTGTTTTTT. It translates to CASSTGKEVAGELFF.

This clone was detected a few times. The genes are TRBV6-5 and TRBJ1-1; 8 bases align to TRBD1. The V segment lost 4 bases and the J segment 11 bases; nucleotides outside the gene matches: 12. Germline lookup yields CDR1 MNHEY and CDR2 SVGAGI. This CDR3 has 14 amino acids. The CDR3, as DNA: TGTGCCAGCAGTTTCCAGGCGGGACAGGTTCAGGCTTTCTTT. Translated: CASSFQAGQVQAFF.

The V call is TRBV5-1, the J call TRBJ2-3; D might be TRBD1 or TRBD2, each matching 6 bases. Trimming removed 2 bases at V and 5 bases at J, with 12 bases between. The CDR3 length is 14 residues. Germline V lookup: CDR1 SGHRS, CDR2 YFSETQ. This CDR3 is CASSLRGAEDTQYF. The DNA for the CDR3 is TGCGCCAGCAGCTTAAGGGGGGCAGAAGATACGCAGTATTTT.

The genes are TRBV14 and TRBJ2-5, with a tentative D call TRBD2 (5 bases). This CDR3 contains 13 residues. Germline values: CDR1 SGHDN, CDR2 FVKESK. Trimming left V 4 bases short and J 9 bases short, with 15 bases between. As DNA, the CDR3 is TGTGCCAGCAGCCTAACCTTTGTGGGAGCCCAGTACTTC. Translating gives CASSLTFVGAQYF.

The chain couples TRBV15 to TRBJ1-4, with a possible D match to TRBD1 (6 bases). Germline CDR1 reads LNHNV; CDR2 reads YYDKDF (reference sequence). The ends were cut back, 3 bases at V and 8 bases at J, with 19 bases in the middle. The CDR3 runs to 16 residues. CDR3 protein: CATSRSPPGQGEKLFF. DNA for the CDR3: TGTGCCACCAGCAGGTCCCCGCCGGGCCAGGGGGAAAAACTGTTTTTT.

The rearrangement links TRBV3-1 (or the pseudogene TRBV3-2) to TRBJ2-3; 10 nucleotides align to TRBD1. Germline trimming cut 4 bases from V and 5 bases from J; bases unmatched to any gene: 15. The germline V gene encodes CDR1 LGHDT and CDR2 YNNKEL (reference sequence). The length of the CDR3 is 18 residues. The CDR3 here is CASSPSGTGVLRGDTQYF. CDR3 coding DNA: TGTGCCAGCAGCCCCTCCGGGACAGGGGTCCTTAGGGGAGATACGCAGTATTTT.

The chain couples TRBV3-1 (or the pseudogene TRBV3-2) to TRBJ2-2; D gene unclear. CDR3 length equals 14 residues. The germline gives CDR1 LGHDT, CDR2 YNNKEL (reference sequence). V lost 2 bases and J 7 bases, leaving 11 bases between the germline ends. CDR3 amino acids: CASSQREAGGELFF. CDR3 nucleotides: TGTGCCAGCAGCCAAAGAGAGGCTGGCGGGGAGCTGTTTTTT.

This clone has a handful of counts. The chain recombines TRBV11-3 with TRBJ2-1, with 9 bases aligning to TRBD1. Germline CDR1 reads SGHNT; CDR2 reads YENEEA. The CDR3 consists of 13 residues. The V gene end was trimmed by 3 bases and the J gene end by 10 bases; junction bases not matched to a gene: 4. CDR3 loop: CASSFTGGREQFF. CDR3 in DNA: TGTGCCAGCAGCTTTACAGGGGGCCGAGAGCAGTTCTTC. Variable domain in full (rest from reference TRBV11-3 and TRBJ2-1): EAGVVQSPRYKIIEKKQPVAFWCNPISGHNTLYWYLQNLGQGPELLIRYENEEAVDDSQLPKDRFSAERLKGVDSTLKIQPAELGDSAVYLCASSFTGGREQFFGPGTRLTVL.

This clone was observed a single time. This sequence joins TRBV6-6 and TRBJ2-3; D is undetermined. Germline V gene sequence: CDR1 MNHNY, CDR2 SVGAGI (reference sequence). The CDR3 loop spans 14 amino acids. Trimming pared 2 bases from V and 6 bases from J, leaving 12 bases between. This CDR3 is CASSYTRPWDTQYF. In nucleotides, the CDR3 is TGTGCCAGCAGTTACACCAGGCCCTGGGATACGCAGTATTTT.

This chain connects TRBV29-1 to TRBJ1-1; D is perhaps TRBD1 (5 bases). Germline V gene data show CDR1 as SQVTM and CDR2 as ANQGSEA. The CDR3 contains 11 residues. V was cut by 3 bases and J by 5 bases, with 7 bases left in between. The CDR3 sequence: CSVDRETEAFF. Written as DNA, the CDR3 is TGCAGCGTTGACAGGGAAACTGAAGCTTTCTTT.